One sample yielded the 6 T cell receptor beta chains listed below, sequenced in a study of blood T cell repertoires in COVID-19. TCRdb keeps only in-frame clones here, not all; method: immunoSEQ multiplex PCR. The data contain about 150,000 clones, roughly 78% of them singletons. The sequencing sample was made of PBMCs or T cells enriched from blood (not recorded which). All receptors derive from a woman in her fifties or sixties who had recovered from COVID-19.

The chain carries TRBV5-1 and TRBJ1-6, with a possible D match to TRBD1 (6 bases). Trimming took 4 bases from V and 0 from J, leaving 17 bases between them. The CDR3 spans 18 residues. The germline V gene has CDR1 SGHRS and CDR2 YFSETQ. The CDR3 DNA reads TGCGCCAGCAGCCCGGAGGGGGGGACATTCTCCTATAATTCACCCCTCCACTTT. This gives the protein CASSPEGGTFSYNSPLHF. Combining the CDR3 with reference TRBV5-1 and TRBJ1-6 gives the whole variable domain KAGVTQTPRYLIKTRGQQVTLSCSPISGHRSVSWYQQTPGQGLQFLFEYFSETQRNKGNFPGRFSGRQFSNSRSEMNVSTLELGDSALYLCASSPEGGTFSYNSPLHFGNGTRLTVT.

The chain combines TRBV30 with TRBJ2-7; 8 nucleotides match TRBD1. This CDR3 has 14 residues. V trimming: 2 bases; J trimming: 7 bases; junction bases outside the gene matches: 10. The germline gives CDR1 GTSNPN, CDR2 SVGIG (reference sequence). The CDR3 coding sequence is TGTGCCTGGAGTACCATAGGACAGGGTATAGAGCAGTACTTC. Protein: CAWSTIGQGIEQYF.

V is TRBV14 and J is TRBJ1-2; 8 nucleotides match TRBD1. The CDR3 runs 13 residues. J was trimmed by 5 bases and V by 4 bases; bases with no gene match: 3. Germline CDR1 SGHDN, CDR2 FVKESK. As DNA, the CDR3 is TGTGCCAGCAGCCCACAGGGGGAGTATGGCTACACCTTC. Translating it yields CASSPQGEYGYTF.

The sample holds many counts of this clone. The V call is TRBV27, the J call TRBJ1-5; D not certain. The CDR3 consists of 18 residues. Germline assignment: CDR1 MNHEY and CDR2 SMNVEV (reference sequence). V was shortened by 1 base and J by 1 base, with 17 bases between the two germline ends. The chain's CDR3 is CASSLFYAEEESNQPQHF. CDR3 nucleotide sequence: TGTGCCAGCAGTTTATTTTATGCGGAGGAAGAAAGCAATCAGCCCCAGCATTTT.

J is TRBJ2-7 and V is TRBV6-5; D is possibly TRBD2 (5 bases). The germline CDR1 and CDR2 sequences are MNHEY and SVGAGI. The CDR3 has 13 amino acids. Between the trimmed V and J ends, which lost 6 bases and 4 bases, there was a span of 13 bases. CDR3 nucleotides: TGTGCCAGCAGCCTATCCACGGGGTACGAGCAGTACTTC. This encodes CASSLSTGYEQYF.

The J gene is TRBJ1-2, the V gene TRBV15; perhaps TRBD1 as D (5 bases). The CDR3 has 18 amino acids. The V gene lost 0 bases and the J gene lost 5 bases, with 22 bases spanning the gap. The germline V gene encodes CDR1 LNHNV and CDR2 YYDKDF (reference sequence). The CDR3 DNA is TGTGCCACCAGCAGAGATCGGCGACAGACCAATCCCTCGTATGGCTACACCTTC. Its protein is CATSRDRRQTNPSYGYTF.